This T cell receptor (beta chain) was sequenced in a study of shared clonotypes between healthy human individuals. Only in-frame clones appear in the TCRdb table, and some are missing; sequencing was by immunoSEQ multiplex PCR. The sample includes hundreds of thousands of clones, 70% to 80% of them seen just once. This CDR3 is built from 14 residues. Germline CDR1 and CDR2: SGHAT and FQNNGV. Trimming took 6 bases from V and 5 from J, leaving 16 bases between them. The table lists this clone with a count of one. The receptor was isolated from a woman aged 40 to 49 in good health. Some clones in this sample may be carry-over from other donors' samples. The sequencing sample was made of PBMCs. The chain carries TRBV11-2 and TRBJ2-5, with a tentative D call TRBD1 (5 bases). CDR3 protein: CASSFRVPGETQYF. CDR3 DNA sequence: TGTGCCAGCAGTTTTCGGGTGCCAGGGGAGACCCAGTACTTC. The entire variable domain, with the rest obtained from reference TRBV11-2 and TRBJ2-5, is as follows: EAGVAQSPRYKIIEKRQSVAFWCNPISGHATLYWYQQILGQGPKLLIQFQNNGVVDDSQLPKDRFSAERLKGVDSTLKIQPAKLEDSAVYLCASSFRVPGETQYFGPGTRLLVL.